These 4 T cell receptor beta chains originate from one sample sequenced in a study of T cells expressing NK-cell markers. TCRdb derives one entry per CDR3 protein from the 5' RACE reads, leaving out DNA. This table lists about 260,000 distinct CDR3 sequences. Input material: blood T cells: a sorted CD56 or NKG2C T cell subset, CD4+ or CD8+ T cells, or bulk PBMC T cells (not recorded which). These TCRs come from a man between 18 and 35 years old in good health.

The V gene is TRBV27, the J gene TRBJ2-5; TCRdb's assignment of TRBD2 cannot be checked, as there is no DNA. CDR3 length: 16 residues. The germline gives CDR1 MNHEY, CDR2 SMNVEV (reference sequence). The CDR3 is CASSLSRLAGVETQYF.

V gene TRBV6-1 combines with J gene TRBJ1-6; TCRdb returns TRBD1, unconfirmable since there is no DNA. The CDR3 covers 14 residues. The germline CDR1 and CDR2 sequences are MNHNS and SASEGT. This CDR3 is CASRGQGGFSPLHF.

CDR3 sequence reads: CASSVTGLEQFF. The chain links TRBV7-2 to TRBJ2-1; the D gene TCRdb calls, TRBD1, cannot be checked with no DNA. This CDR3 comprises 12 residues. CDR1 is SGHTA, CDR2 FQGNSA, per germline. The entire variable domain, with the rest obtained from reference TRBV7-2 and TRBJ2-1, is as follows: GAGVSQSPSNKVTEKGKDVELRCDPISGHTALYWYRQSLGQGLEFLIYFQGNSAPDKSGLPSDRFSAERTGGSVSTLTIQRTQQEDSAVYLCASSVTGLEQFFGPGTRLTVL.

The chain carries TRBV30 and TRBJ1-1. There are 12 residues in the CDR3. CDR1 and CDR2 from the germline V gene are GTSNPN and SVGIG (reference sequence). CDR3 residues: CAWRTVAGGAFF.